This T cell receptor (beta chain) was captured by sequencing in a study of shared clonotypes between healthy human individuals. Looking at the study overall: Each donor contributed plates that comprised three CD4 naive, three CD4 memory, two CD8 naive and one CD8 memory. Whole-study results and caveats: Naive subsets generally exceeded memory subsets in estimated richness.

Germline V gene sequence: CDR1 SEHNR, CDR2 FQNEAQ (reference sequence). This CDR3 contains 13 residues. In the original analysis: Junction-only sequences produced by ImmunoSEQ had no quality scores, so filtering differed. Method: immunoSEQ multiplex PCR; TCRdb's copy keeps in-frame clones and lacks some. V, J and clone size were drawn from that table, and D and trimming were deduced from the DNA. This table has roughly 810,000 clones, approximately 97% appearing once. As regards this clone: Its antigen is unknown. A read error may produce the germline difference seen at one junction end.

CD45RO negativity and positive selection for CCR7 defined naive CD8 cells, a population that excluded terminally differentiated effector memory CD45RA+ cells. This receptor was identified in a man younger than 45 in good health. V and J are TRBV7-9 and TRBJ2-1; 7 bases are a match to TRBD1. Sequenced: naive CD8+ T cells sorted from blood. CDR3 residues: CASSLGRGIEQFF. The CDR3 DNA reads TGTGCCAGCAGTTTAGGCAGGGGGATTGAGCAGTTCTTC.